This T cell receptor beta chain was recovered during a study of blood T cell repertoires in COVID-19. About the study: Material from acute and convalescent COVID-19 was sourced from the United States, Italy and Spain.

Germline lookup yields CDR1 SNHLY and CDR2 FYNNEI. The V gene lost 6 bases and the J gene lost 4 bases, with 19 bases spanning the gap. The CDR3 is 15 residues long. Authors' data handling: How many nucleated cells were present was estimated from reference gene primer amplification. TCRdb's copy holds only in-frame clones and misses some; the assay was immunoSEQ multiplex PCR. V and J calls and clone size are those listed in that table; D and trimming were worked out from the DNA. The table includes more than 150,000 clones, approximately 83% detected once. The clonotype originates from a woman between 55 and 75 years old with acute or convalescent COVID-19. The chain carries TRBV2 and TRBJ2-7; possible D gene TRBD2, 5 bases. Sequencing used peripheral blood. CDR3 sequence: CASRSERAQKYEQYF. The CDR3 DNA reads TGTGCCAGCAGATCCGAGAGGGCGCAGAAATACGAGCAGTACTTC.